These 20 T cell receptor beta chains originate from one sample sequenced in a study of blood T cell repertoires in COVID-19. Sequenced by immunoSEQ multiplex PCR; TCRdb stores in-frame clones only, minus some. This table holds around 180,000 clones, more than 80% found once. Sequences were obtained from peripheral blood. These receptors were obtained from a woman of 80 years or more with COVID-19, enrolled during active disease.

The chain has TRBV7-2 and TRBJ1-2, with D unresolved. Germline CDR1 and CDR2: SGHTA and FQGNSA. The length of the CDR3 is 15 residues. The germline V and J ends were trimmed by 2 bases and 1 base, with 11 bases remaining between them. Written as DNA, the CDR3 is TGTGCCAGCAGCTTAACGTCGGGAATTAACTATGGCTACACCTTC. It is translated as CASSLTSGINYGYTF.

The genes are TRBV30 and TRBJ1-4; 7 positions agree with TRBD1. CDR1 is GTSNPN and CDR2 is SVGIG in the germline V gene (reference sequence). V was clipped by 4 bases and J by 5 bases; unmatched bases: 4. The CDR3 loop spans 13 amino acids. CDR3 nucleotides: TGTGCCTGGAAGGGACAGTCAAATGAAAAACTGTTTTTT. Protein product: CAWKGQSNEKLFF. Based on the CDR3 plus reference TRBV30 and TRBJ1-4, the full variable domain is SQTIHQWPATLVQPVGSPLSLECTVEGTSNPNLYWYRQAAGRGLQLLFYSVGIGQISSEVPQNLSASRPQDRQFILSSKKLLLSDSGFYLCAWKGQSNEKLFFGSGTQLSVL.

This clone occurred once. V and J are TRBV5-6 and TRBJ1-1; TRBD1 matches 9 bases. This CDR3 is built from 16 residues. Germline CDR1 and CDR2: SGHDT and YYEEEE. J was trimmed by 0 bases and V by 4 bases; bases with no gene match: 7. Here the CDR3 DNA reads TGTGCCAGCAGCGGGGGGACAGGGAGGATGAACACTGAAGCTTTCTTT. Its protein product is CASSGGTGRMNTEAFF.

At least ten counts were recorded for this clone. This chain links TRBV4-1 with TRBJ2-1, with 9 bases fitting TRBD2. J gave up 0 bases and V 3 bases, and 12 bases lay outside the gene matches. The length of the CDR3 is 19 residues. Germline V lookup: CDR1 MGHRA, CDR2 YSYEKL. CDR3 loop: CASSHPGLARTSSYNEQFF. DNA for the CDR3: TGCGCCAGCAGCCACCCCGGACTAGCGAGAACAAGCTCCTACAATGAGCAGTTCTTC.

This clone was recorded a few times. This CDR3 is also generated by other DNA sequences in the sample. The chain uses TRBV6-5 and TRBJ1-1; D is unclear. Trimming cost V 6 bases and J 1 base, with 9 bases left between them. Germline V gene lookup returns CDR1 MNHEY and CDR2 SVGAGI. The length of the CDR3 is 13 residues. CDR3 coding DNA: TGTGCCAGCAGACCAACAGCGAACACTGAAGCTTTCTTT. It translates to CASRPTANTEAFF.

About this clone itself: The junction does not match germline at one end; this may be a read error. The chain has TRBV2 and TRBJ1-2; D perhaps matches TRBD1 (6 bases). CDR1 is SNHLY and CDR2 is FYNNEI in the germline V gene. The CDR3 has 15 amino acids. The CDR3: CVSSEQGTSLSGYTF. Here the CDR3 DNA reads TGTGTCAGCAGCGAACAGGGTACGAGCCTGAGTGGCTACACCTTC.

J is TRBJ2-1 and V is TRBV3-1 (or the pseudogene TRBV3-2), with 9 bases matching TRBD1. V lost 4 bases to trimming and J lost 1 base; unmatched junction nucleotides: 2. Germline CDR1 and CDR2: LGHDT and YNNKEL (reference sequence). The CDR3 sequence is 15 residues long. This CDR3 is CASSRDRASYNEQFF. CDR3 sequence (DNA): TGTGCCAGCAGCCGGGACAGGGCGTCCTACAATGAGCAGTTCTTC.

This chain connects TRBV7-2 to TRBJ2-7, with D maybe TRBD1 (6 bases). Germline V gene sequence: CDR1 SGHTA, CDR2 FQGNSA. The CDR3 consists of 15 residues. V was trimmed by 4 bases and J by 4 bases, leaving 17 bases between them. DNA of the CDR3: TGTGCCAGCAGCTCCTTAGTGGGGGCTCATTACGAGCAGTACTTC. This gives the protein CASSSLVGAHYEQYF.

V is TRBV5-5 and J is TRBJ2-7, with D tentatively TRBD1 (5 bases). V lost 5 bases and J lost 2, with 8 bases in between. Germline V gene sequence: CDR1 SGHKS, CDR2 YYEKEE (reference sequence). There are 12 residues in the CDR3. The CDR3 coding sequence is TGTGCCAGCAGTGGGGCGGCCTACGAGCAGTACTTC. This translates into CASSGAAYEQYF.

The chain is built from TRBV4-2 and TRBJ2-7, with 9 bases that match TRBD1. The germline V gene encodes CDR1 LGHNA and CDR2 YNFKEQ. V lost 4 bases, J lost 3 bases, and 4 bases stayed unmatched. The CDR3 loop spans 14 amino acids. This CDR3 reads CASSPGTGSYEQYF. The CDR3 nucleotides read TGTGCCAGCAGCCCGGGGACAGGGAGCTACGAGCAGTACTTC.

V gene TRBV7-3 combines with J gene TRBJ1-1; D perhaps matches TRBD1 (6 bases). Germline V gene data show CDR1 as SGHTA and CDR2 as FQGTGA. The CDR3 runs to 14 residues. The V and J ends lost 4 bases and 4 bases respectively, with 13 bases between them. CDR3 sequence reads: CASSSQGIGTEAFF. CDR3 DNA sequence: TGTGCCAGCAGCTCACAGGGCATTGGCACTGAAGCTTTCTTT.

The V call is TRBV7-6, the J call TRBJ2-2; 7 bases map to TRBD2. Per the germline V gene, CDR1 is SGHVS and CDR2 is FNYEAQ. The J segment lost 4 bases and the V segment lost 1 base, leaving 9 bases of the junction unmatched. The CDR3 has 17 residues. In nucleotides, the CDR3 is TGTGCCAGCAGCTTAGTCGCGGGCGGGGAGGGCACCGGGGAGCTGTTTTTT. It specifies CASSLVAGGEGTGELFF.

The rearrangement joins TRBV4-1 to TRBJ1-2; weak D call: TRBD1 (5 bases). V lost 0 bases to trimming and J lost 4 bases, with 12 bases between them. This CDR3 comprises 15 residues. Germline-derived CDR1 and CDR2 are MGHRA and YSYEKL. The CDR3 coding sequence is TGCGCCAGCAGCCAAGAGAAGGGGTTAGGCTATGGCTACACCTTC. Translated: CASSQEKGLGYGYTF.

The J gene is TRBJ1-5, the V gene TRBV19; D is ambiguous. CDR1 is LNHDA, CDR2 SQIVND, per germline (reference sequence). The CDR3 totals 14 residues. V lost 3 bases to trimming and J lost 7 bases, with 13 bases between them. The CDR3 DNA reads TGTGCCAGTAGTATCGGTCCGGGAGGACAGCCCCAGCATTTT. Its protein product is CASSIGPGGQPQHF.

This rearrangement joins TRBV3-1 (or the pseudogene TRBV3-2) to TRBJ2-5; 10 bases map to TRBD2. Germline V gene data show CDR1 as LGHDT and CDR2 as YNNKEL (reference sequence). This CDR3 has 15 residues. V was pared by 3 bases and J by 0 bases, with 1 base of the junction left unmatched. DNA for the CDR3: TGTGCCAGCAGCCAGGGGACTAGCGACCAAGAGACCCAGTACTTC. It encodes CASSQGTSDQETQYF.

V usage is TRBV5-5 and J usage is TRBJ2-7; 10 nucleotides line up with TRBD1. The CDR3 sequence is 14 residues long. Trimming removed 2 bases from V and 4 bases from J; junction bases left unmatched: 3. Per germline, CDR1 SGHKS and CDR2 YYEKEE (reference sequence). CDR3 amino acids: CASSFWTGGYEQYF. CDR3 coding DNA: TGTGCCAGCAGCTTCTGGACAGGGGGTTACGAGCAGTACTTC. Using reference TRBV5-5 and TRBJ2-7 for the parts outside the CDR3, the full variable domain is DAGVTQSPTHLIKTRGQQVTLRCSPISGHKSVSWYQQVLGQGPQFIFQYYEKEERGRGNFPDRFSARQFPNYSSELNVNALLLGDSALYLCASSFWTGGYEQYFGPGTRLTVT.

This rearrangement joins TRBV29-1 to TRBJ2-1; D unclear. The V and J ends lost 7 bases and 7 bases respectively, with 11 bases between them. The length of the CDR3 is 11 residues. The germline V gene encodes CDR1 SQVTM and CDR2 ANQGSEA. As DNA, the CDR3 is TGCAGCGGGCGGATAGAGAATGAGCAGTTCTTC. Residues: CSGRIENEQFF.

This clone was seen just once. The chain employs TRBV19 and TRBJ2-1; the D gene is possibly TRBD2 (5 bases). Germline loops: CDR1 LNHDA, CDR2 SQIVND (reference sequence). The ends were cut back, 6 bases at V and 7 bases at J, with 7 bases in the middle. This CDR3 has 11 amino acids. The CDR3 nucleotides read TGTGCCAGTAGACGCGGGAATGAGCAGTTCTTC. Amino acids: CASRRGNEQFF.

The chain recombines TRBV13 with TRBJ1-1; D gene ambiguous. Trimming removed 0 bases at V and 0 bases at J, with 5 bases between. CDR1 and CDR2 (germline): PRHDT, FYEKMQ (reference sequence). This CDR3 has 14 residues. The CDR3 DNA follows: TGTGCCAGCAGCTTAGGACAGATGAACACTGAAGCTTTCTTT. Translated: CASSLGQMNTEAFF.

The V call is TRBV14, the J call TRBJ1-1; no clear D. Germline V gives CDR1 SGHDN, CDR2 FVKESK. This CDR3 region has 13 residues. V gave up 7 bases and J gave up 0 bases, with 9 bases separating them. CDR3 in DNA: TGTGCCAGCAACTCATATCTGAACACTGAAGCTTTCTTT. It specifies CASNSYLNTEAFF.